This T cell receptor beta chain originates from a study of vaccination and CD4 T cells after COVID-19. Findings and caveats of the study: Spike mono-reactivity held for 304 of 307 vaccine-specific clones in convalescent patients.

Stated treatment: approximately nine-day PBMC culture with coronavirus spike peptide pools or control peptides (ViraFEST assay). According to the study, CD4+ T cells from the unexposed donor were gathered ahead of the COVID-19 pandemic (2011-2018). Oncomine TCR Beta short-read sequencing was applied to DNA from cultured CD4+ T cells. TCRdb re-analysed the PCR reads in MiXCR, keeping a single row per CDR3 protein. The sample has 7,500 to 8,000 distinct CDR3 sequences, approximately 60% seen once. With V trimmed by 3 bases and J by 3 bases, 7 bases remained unmatched. The CDR3 runs 14 residues. The germline V gene encodes CDR1 SQVTM and CDR2 ANQGSEA. Comment on this clonotype: Antigen: not known.

This sequence originates from a human donor in good health. The chain uses TRBV29-1 and TRBJ1-1, with 7 positions matching TRBD1. Material for sequencing was CD4+ T cells from blood, cultured in vitro. The CDR3 sequence is CSVESRQGDTEAFF. The CDR3 coding sequence is TGCAGCGTTGAGTCTCGGCAGGGGGACACTGAAGCTTTCTTT.